This T cell receptor beta chain was documented in a study of blood T cell repertoires in COVID-19. Background on the study: There were acute and convalescent COVID-19 samples, and they came from the United States, Italy and Spain. PBMCs, B-cell-depleted T cells, or T cells were the source of the cDNA or gDNA that made up the material.

This clone was detected only once. As processed by the authors: Amplification of reference gene primers was used by the study to estimate nucleated cell counts. Here immunoSEQ multiplex PCR was the method, and the copy in TCRdb shows in-frame clones only, minus some. The DNA was the basis for D and trimming; V, J and clone size are from that table. The sample yields 100,000 or so clones, roughly 92% seen once. Germline loops: CDR1 MNHEY, CDR2 SMNVEV (reference sequence). The CDR3 totals 14 residues. V was pared by 8 bases and J by 5 bases, with 19 bases between. The receptor's source is a man aged 45-60 years with active COVID-19. The J gene is TRBJ2-7, the V gene TRBV27; the D gene is possibly TRBD2 (6 bases). Source material: peripheral blood. The CDR3 DNA reads as TGTGCCAGCGGGAGACTAGAAAAACTCCACGAGCAGTACTTC. Protein product: CASGRLEKLHEQYF.